This is a list of T cell receptor beta chains from one sample in a study of long-term antiretroviral therapy in people with HIV. Libraries were prepared by immunoSEQ multiplex PCR; TCRdb keeps only in-frame clonotypes and omits some of them. The repertoire has roughly 23,000 clones, 84% of them found once; the top ten carry around 3.3%. The specimen was unsorted PBMCs, collected 1.9 years after starting antiretroviral therapy. These receptors came from a woman in her forties or fifties with HIV. Both conserved end residues are part of each CDR3. The D gene is left open where the match is weak. Some rows have no size entry. The others give once, few or many, or a class for an expanded clone.

v_gene	d_gene	j_gene	abundance	CDR3aa	CDR3nt
TRBV7-6	.	TRBJ2-5	once	CASSPRLPGEETQYF	TGTGCCAGCAGCCCGCGACTCCCTGGAGAAGAGACCCAGTACTTC
TRBV7-8	.	TRBJ1-4	.	CASSPGQINEKLFF	TGTGCCAGCAGCCCTGGACAGATTAATGAAAAACTGTTTTTT
TRBV6-5	TRBD2	TRBJ2-5	.	CASGGGEETQYF	TGTGCCAGCGGTGGGGGGGAAGAGACCCAGTACTTC
TRBV11-2	.	TRBJ2-7	.	CASSFKGGNPYEQYF	TGTGCCAGCAGCTTCAAGGGCGGGAACCCCTACGAGCAGTACTTC
TRBV5-8	.	TRBJ2-1	.	CASSLAQSSRSYNEQFF	TGTGCCAGCAGCTTGGCCCAGTCGAGCCGCTCCTACAATGAGCAGTTCTTC
TRBV25-1	.	TRBJ1-6	.	CASSPQGNSPLHF	TGTGCCAGCAGTCCCCAGGGGAATTCACCCCTCCACTTT
TRBV2	.	TRBJ2-5	.	CASRDGVEVETQYF	TGTGCCAGCAGGGACGGAGTGGAAGTGGAGACCCAGTACTTC
TRBV25-1	TRBD1	TRBJ2-7	.	CASSGWVPGTGGSYEQYF	TGTGCCAGCAGCGGGTGGGTGCCCGGGACAGGGGGCTCCTACGAGCAGTACTTC
TRBV6-5	.	TRBJ1-1	.	CASKTEGGGTEAFF	TGTGCCAGCAAAACAGAAGGGGGAGGCACTGAAGCTTTCTTT
TRBV30	.	TRBJ1-2	.	CAWSGTTNYGYTF	TGTGCCTGGAGTGGGACAACCAACTATGGCTACACCTTC
TRBV6-5	.	TRBJ1-5	.	CASTSSGSNQPQHF	TGTGCCAGCACTTCCTCGGGAAGCAATCAGCCCCAGCATTTT
TRBV28	.	TRBJ1-6	.	CASSLDFGRSPLHF	TGTGCCAGCAGTTTAGATTTTGGCCGGTCACCCCTCCACTTT
TRBV7-9	.	TRBJ1-1	.	CASSWGGTMNTEAFF	TGTGCCAGCAGCTGGGGGGGGACGATGAACACTGAAGCTTTCTTT
TRBV11-2	TRBD1	TRBJ2-7	.	CASSPGQGKHEQYF	TGTGCCAGCAGCCCCGGACAGGGGAAGCACGAGCAGTACTTC
TRBV10-3	.	TRBJ1-2	.	CAISESNKADYGYTF	TGTGCCATCAGTGAGTCGAATAAGGCGGACTATGGCTACACCTTC
TRBV21-1	.	TRBJ1-5	.	CASSKVDSSNQPQHF	TGTGCCAGCAGCAAAGTTGACAGTAGCAATCAGCCCCAGCATTTT
TRBV19	.	TRBJ2-1	.	CASSIGGPNEQFF	TGTGCCAGTAGTATAGGGGGTCCCAATGAGCAGTTCTTC
TRBV7-9	.	TRBJ2-5	.	CASSSTATQETQYF	TGTGCCAGCAGCTCGACAGCTACCCAAGAGACCCAGTACTTC
TRBV15	TRBD2	TRBJ2-2	.	CATSRIAGSNTGELFF	TGTGCCACCAGCAGAATAGCGGGGTCGAACACCGGGGAGCTGTTTTTT
TRBV7-9	.	TRBJ2-2	.	CASSFGRGIRTLNTGELFF	TGTGCCAGCAGCTTCGGTCGAGGAATTCGAACCCTGAACACCGGGGAGCTGTTTTTT
TRBV2	.	TRBJ2-7	.	CASSEIDGESSYEQYF	TGTGCCAGCAGTGAAATTGACGGGGAGAGCTCCTACGAGCAGTACTTC
TRBV7-7	.	TRBJ2-7	few	CASSLFHGGVHEQYF	TGTGCCAGCAGCTTATTTCACGGGGGTGTCCACGAGCAGTACTTC
TRBV11-2	TRBD1	TRBJ2-5	.	CASSLEPRGLAETQYF	TGTGCCAGCAGCTTAGAACCTAGGGGGCTGGCAGAGACCCAGTACTTC
TRBV18	TRBD1	TRBJ1-4	.	CASSPTGGEANEKLFF	TGTGCCAGCTCACCCACAGGGGGCGAAGCTAATGAAAAACTGTTTTTT
TRBV5-6	TRBD1	TRBJ1-1	.	CASSTLGGTDNTEAFF	TGTGCCAGCAGCACACTGGGGGGGACAGATAACACTGAAGCTTTCTTT
TRBV20-1	.	TRBJ1-2	.	CSAIHGYGYTF	TGCAGTGCTATCCATGGTTATGGCTACACCTTC
TRBV19	TRBD2	TRBJ2-7	.	CASTQLAGGRLEQYF	TGTGCCAGTACCCAACTAGCGGGGGGTCGTCTGGAGCAGTACTTC
TRBV18	.	TRBJ1-2	.	CASSPQGDGYTF	TGTGCCAGCTCACCGCAGGGTGATGGCTACACCTTC
TRBV6-6	TRBD1	TRBJ1-2	.	CASGTVYGYTF	TGTGCCAGCGGGACAGTTTATGGCTACACCTTC
TRBV11-2	.	TRBJ2-7	.	CASSFSDGPYEQYF	TGTGCCAGCAGCTTCAGCGACGGACCCTACGAGCAGTACTTC
TRBV5-6	.	TRBJ1-1	few	CASSLGASRSSTEAFF	TGTGCCAGCAGCTTGGGGGCCAGCCGGTCGAGCACTGAAGCTTTCTTT
TRBV18	TRBD2	TRBJ2-5	.	CASSPGLAGEGKTQYF	TGTGCCAGCTCACCGGGACTAGCGGGGGAAGGGAAGACCCAGTACTTC
TRBV30	.	TRBJ1-1	.	CAWSTGRWGGNTEAFF	TGTGCCTGGAGCACGGGACGGTGGGGGGGGAACACTGAAGCTTTCTTT
TRBV7-2	TRBD1	TRBJ1-2	.	CASSRGTANYGYTF	TGTGCCAGCAGCCGCGGGACAGCAAACTATGGCTACACCTTC
TRBV7-2	.	TRBJ1-5	.	CASSVIGNQPQHF	TGTGCCAGCAGCGTTATAGGCAATCAGCCCCAGCATTTT
TRBV30	TRBD1	TRBJ1-6	once	CAWGDSSYNSPLHF	TGTGCCTGGGGGGACAGCTCCTATAATTCACCCCTCCACTTT
TRBV5-6	.	TRBJ1-1	.	CASRRRGPLRVNTEAFF	TGTGCCAGCAGACGCCGGGGCCCACTAAGGGTGAACACTGAAGCTTTCTTT
TRBV27	.	TRBJ2-1	.	CASRRVSSYNEQFF	TGTGCCAGCCGCAGAGTAAGCTCCTACAATGAGCAGTTCTTC
TRBV19	.	TRBJ1-5	once	CASLGGSNQPQHF	TGTGCCAGTCTAGGAGGGAGCAATCAGCCCCAGCATTTT
TRBV7-6	.	TRBJ1-4	.	CASSLAVGLGEKLFF	TGTGCCAGCAGCTTAGCGGTGGGGTTGGGGGAAAAACTGTTTTTT
TRBV28	TRBD1	TRBJ1-5	.	CASSNPVRTGSVFGNQPQHF	TGTGCCAGCAGCAACCCCGTTAGGACAGGGTCCGTTTTCGGCAATCAGCCCCAGCATTTT
TRBV6-6	.	TRBJ1-4	.	CASSYGTFEKLFF	TGTGCCAGCAGTTACGGGACTTTTGAAAAACTGTTTTTT
TRBV12-5	.	TRBJ1-1	.	CASGPGLGSAEAFF	TGTGCTAGTGGTCCAGGGTTAGGATCGGCTGAAGCTTTCTTT
TRBV7-6	.	TRBJ2-7	once	CASSLASESYEQYF	TGTGCCAGCAGCTTAGCGAGCGAATCCTACGAGCAGTACTTC
TRBV4-3	TRBD1	TRBJ1-6	.	CASSLSTGYGSPLHF	TGCGCCAGCAGCCTATCGACAGGGTACGGTTCACCCCTCCACTTT
TRBV7-8	TRBD1	TRBJ1-1	.	CASSFGQGGPFF	TGTGCCAGCAGCTTTGGACAGGGAGGACCTTTCTTT
TRBV29-1	.	TRBJ1-2	few	CSVEEVGYTF	TGCAGCGTTGAAGAGGTTGGCTACACCTTC
TRBV5-1	TRBD1	TRBJ1-1	.	CASTSGTGGTEAFF	TGCGCCAGCACCTCGGGGACAGGGGGGACTGAAGCTTTCTTT